This paragraph reports one T cell receptor (beta chain). As handled by the study authors: Quantification of nucleated cells was approximated via reference gene primer amplification. Method: immunoSEQ multiplex PCR; TCRdb's copy keeps in-frame clones and lacks some. For V, J and clone size, that table is used; D and trimming come from the DNA. There are around 400,000 clones in the sample; about 87% occur only once, and about 2% lies in the top ten. These data come from a study of blood T cell repertoires in COVID-19. Background on the study: Researchers got acute and convalescent COVID-19 samples from the United States, Italy and Spain. From T cells, B-cell-depleted T cells, or PBMCs came the material, which was cDNA or gDNA.

V gave up 2 bases and J gave up 1 base; unmatched junction bases: 4. This CDR3 spans 16 amino acids. Germline CDR1 reads SGHRS; CDR2 reads YFSETQ. While infection was still active, Seattle patients were enrolled and then followed longitudinally. The specimen was peripheral blood. The receptor comes from a woman in her sixties or seventies with COVID-19, enrolled during active disease. The chain joins TRBV5-1 to TRBJ2-1; 9 bases align to TRBD2. The DNA of the CDR3 is TGCGCCAGCAGCTTCCCGACTAGCGGATCCTACAATGAGCAGTTCTTC. It translates to CASSFPTSGSYNEQFF. The complete variable domain, with remaining parts taken from reference TRBV5-1 and TRBJ2-1, reads KAGVTQTPRYLIKTRGQQVTLSCSPISGHRSVSWYQQTPGQGLQFLFEYFSETQRNKGNFPGRFSGRQFSNSRSEMNVSTLELGDSALYLCASSFPTSGSYNEQFFGPGTRLTVL.